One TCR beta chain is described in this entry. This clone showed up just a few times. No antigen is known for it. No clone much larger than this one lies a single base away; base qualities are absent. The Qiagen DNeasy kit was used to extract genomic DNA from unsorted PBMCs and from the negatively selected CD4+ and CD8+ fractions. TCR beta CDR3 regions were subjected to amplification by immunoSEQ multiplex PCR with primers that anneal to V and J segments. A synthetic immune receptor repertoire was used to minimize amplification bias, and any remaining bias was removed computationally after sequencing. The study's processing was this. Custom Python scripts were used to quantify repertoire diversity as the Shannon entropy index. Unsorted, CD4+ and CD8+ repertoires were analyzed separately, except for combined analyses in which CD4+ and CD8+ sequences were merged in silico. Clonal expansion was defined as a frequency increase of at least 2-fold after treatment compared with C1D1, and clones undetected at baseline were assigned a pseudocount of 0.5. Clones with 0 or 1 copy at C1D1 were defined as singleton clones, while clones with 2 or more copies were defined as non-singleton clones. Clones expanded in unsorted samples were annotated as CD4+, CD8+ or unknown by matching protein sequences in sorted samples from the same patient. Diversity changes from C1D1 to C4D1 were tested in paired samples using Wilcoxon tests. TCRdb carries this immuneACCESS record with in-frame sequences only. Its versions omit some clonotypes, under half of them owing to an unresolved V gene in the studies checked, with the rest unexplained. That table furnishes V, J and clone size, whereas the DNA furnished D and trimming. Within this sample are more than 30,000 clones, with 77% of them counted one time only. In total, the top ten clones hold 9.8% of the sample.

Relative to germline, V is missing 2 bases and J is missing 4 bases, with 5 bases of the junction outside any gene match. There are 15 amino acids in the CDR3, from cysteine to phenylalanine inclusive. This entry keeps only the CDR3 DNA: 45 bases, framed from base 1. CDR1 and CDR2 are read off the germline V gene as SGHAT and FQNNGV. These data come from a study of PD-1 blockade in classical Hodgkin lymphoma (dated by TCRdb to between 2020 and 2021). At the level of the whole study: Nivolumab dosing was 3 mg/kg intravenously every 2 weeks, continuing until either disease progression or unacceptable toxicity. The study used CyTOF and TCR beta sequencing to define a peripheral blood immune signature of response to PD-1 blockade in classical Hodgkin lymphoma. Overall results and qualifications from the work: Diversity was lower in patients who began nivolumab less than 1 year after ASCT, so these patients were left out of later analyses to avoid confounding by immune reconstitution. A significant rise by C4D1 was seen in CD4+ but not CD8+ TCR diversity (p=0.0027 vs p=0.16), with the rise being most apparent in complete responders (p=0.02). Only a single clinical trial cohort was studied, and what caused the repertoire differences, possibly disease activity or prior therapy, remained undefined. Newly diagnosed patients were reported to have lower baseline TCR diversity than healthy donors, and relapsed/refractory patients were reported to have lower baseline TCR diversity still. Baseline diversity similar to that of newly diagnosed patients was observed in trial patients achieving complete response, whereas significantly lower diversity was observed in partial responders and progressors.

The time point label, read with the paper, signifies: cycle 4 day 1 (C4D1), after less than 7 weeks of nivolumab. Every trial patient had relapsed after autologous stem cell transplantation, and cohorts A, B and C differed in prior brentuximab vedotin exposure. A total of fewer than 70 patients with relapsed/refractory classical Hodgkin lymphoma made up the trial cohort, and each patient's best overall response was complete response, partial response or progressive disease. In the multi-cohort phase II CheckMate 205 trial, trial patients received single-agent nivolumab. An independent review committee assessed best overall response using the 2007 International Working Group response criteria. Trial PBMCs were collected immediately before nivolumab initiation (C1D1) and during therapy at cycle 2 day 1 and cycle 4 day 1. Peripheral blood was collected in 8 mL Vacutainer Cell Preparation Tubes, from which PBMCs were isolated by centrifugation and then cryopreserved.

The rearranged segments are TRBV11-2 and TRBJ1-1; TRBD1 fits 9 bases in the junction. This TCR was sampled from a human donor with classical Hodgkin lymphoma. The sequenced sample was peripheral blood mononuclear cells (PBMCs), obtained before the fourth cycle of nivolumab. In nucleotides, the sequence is TGTGCCAGCAGCTTACGGACAGGGGTGATCACTGAAGCTTTCTTT. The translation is CASSLRTGVITEAFF. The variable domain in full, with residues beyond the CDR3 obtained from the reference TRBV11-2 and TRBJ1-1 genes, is EAGVAQSPRYKIIEKRQSVAFWCNPISGHATLYWYQQILGQGPKLLIQFQNNGVVDDSQLPKDRFSAERLKGVDSTLKIQPAKLEDSAVYLCASSLRTGVITEAFFGQGTRLTVV.